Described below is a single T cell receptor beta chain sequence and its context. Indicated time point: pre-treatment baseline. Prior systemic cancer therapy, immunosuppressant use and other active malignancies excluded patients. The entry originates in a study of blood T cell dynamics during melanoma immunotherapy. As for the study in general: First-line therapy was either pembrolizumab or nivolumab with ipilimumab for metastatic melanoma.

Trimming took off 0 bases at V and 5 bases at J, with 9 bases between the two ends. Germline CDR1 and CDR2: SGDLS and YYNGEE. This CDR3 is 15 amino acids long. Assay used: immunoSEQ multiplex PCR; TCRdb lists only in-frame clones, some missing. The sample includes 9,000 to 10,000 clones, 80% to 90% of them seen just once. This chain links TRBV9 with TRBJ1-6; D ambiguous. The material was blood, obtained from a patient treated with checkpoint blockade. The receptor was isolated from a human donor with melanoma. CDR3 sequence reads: CASSVDGRDNSPLHF. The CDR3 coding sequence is TGTGCCAGCAGCGTAGACGGGAGGGATAATTCACCCCTCCACTTT. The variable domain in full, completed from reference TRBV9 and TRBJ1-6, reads DSGVTQTPKHLITATGQRVTLRCSPRSGDLSVYWYQQSLDQGLQFLIQYYNGEERAKGNILERFSAQQFPDLHSELNLSSLELGDSALYFCASSVDGRDNSPLHFGNGTRLTVT.